Listed here are 27 T cell receptor beta chains from one sample, sequenced in a study of OX40 agonist ivuxolimab in advanced cancers. Only in-frame clones appear in the TCRdb table, and some are missing; sequencing was by immunoSEQ multiplex PCR. The data hold more than 45,000 clones, with around 87% observed a single time. The sample consisted of CD4+ or CD8+ T cells sorted from blood, taken in a trial of the OX40 agonist ivuxolimab. Source of these receptors: an adult with an advanced solid tumor such as melanoma, head and neck, liver or kidney cancer.

The chain couples TRBV28 to TRBJ1-1; D unclear. This CDR3 has 12 residues. The germline CDR1 and CDR2 sequences are MDHEN and SYDVKM. The ends were cut back, 3 bases at V and 7 bases at J, with 9 bases in the middle. Here the CDR3 DNA reads TGTGCCAGCAGTTTTGGGCGGATTGAAGCTTTCTTT. Protein sequence: CASSFGRIEAFF.

The chain recombines TRBV5-4 with TRBJ2-3; no clear D. The CDR3 totals 16 residues. Germline lookup yields CDR1 SGHNT and CDR2 YYREEE (reference sequence). Trimming took 1 base from V and 4 from J, leaving 16 bases between them. This CDR3 is CASSLFPAGSADTQYF. The CDR3 nucleotides read TGTGCCAGCAGCTTGTTTCCAGCCGGCTCTGCAGATACGCAGTATTTT.

The V gene is TRBV2, the J gene TRBJ2-2; a possible D gene is TRBD2 (6 bases). Trimming removed 7 bases from V and 2 bases from J, with 11 bases in between. The CDR3 has 14 residues. Germline lookup yields CDR1 SNHLY and CDR2 FYNNEI. CDR3 coding DNA: TGTGCCAGCATCGAGCGGGCCAACACCGGGGAGCTGTTTTTT. It specifies CASIERANTGELFF. Full variable domain (remainder filled in from reference TRBV2 and TRBJ2-2): EPEVTQTPSHQVTQMGQEVILRCVPISNHLYFYWYRQILGQKVEFLVSFYNNEISEKSEIFDDQFSVERPDGSNFTLKIRSTKLEDSAMYFCASIERANTGELFFGEGSRLTVL.

This clone has only a few counts. This chain uses TRBV11-2 with TRBJ2-7; perhaps TRBD2 as D (6 bases). The CDR3 length is 14 residues. Trimming took 6 bases from V and 4 from J, leaving 16 bases between them. Per germline, CDR1 SGHAT and CDR2 FQNNGV. In nucleotides, the CDR3 is TGTGCCAGCAGGTCAAAATCGGGAGAGTACGAGCAGTACTTC. Translating gives CASRSKSGEYEQYF.

The chain combines TRBV27 with TRBJ1-1; a possible D gene is TRBD1 (6 bases). Germline values: CDR1 MNHEY, CDR2 SMNVEV (reference sequence). The CDR3 length is 13 residues. Trimming took 6 bases from V and 8 from J, leaving 16 bases between them. This chain's CDR3 is CASRLGRGGEAFF. The CDR3, as DNA: TGTGCCAGCAGGCTCGGGAGGGGGGGAGAAGCTTTCTTT.

This chain joins TRBV2 and TRBJ1-4; no definite D call. The germline gives CDR1 SNHLY, CDR2 FYNNEI. V was shortened by 6 bases and J by 2 bases, with 16 bases between the two germline ends. The CDR3 has 16 amino acids. The CDR3 sequence: CASSPTPTGTNEKLFF. For the CDR3, the DNA is TGTGCCAGCAGCCCGACTCCGACGGGCACTAATGAAAAACTGTTTTTT.

This clone has only one observation. This CDR3 reads CAISPGTDYEQYF. In nucleotides, the CDR3 is TGTGCCATCAGCCCTGGGACAGACTACGAGCAGTACTTC. The chain employs TRBV10-3 and TRBJ2-7; TRBD1 matches at 7 bases. Germline trimming cut 6 bases from V and 3 bases from J; bases unmatched to any gene: 5. The CDR3 consists of 13 residues. Germline assignment: CDR1 ENHRY and CDR2 SYGVKD.

This clone has just one count. The CDR3 nucleotides are TGTGCCTGGACCCCGGGACAAACTACGCAGCAGTACTTC. Amino acid sequence: CAWTPGQTTQQYF. The chain employs TRBV30 and TRBJ2-7, with D maybe TRBD1 (6 bases). This CDR3 contains 13 residues. V lost 4 bases and J 8 bases, leaving 18 bases between the germline ends. Germline CDR1 is GTSNPN and CDR2 is SVGIG (reference sequence).

This clone was observed a single time. The chain recombines TRBV6-5 with TRBJ1-3; no reliable D call. The germline V gene encodes CDR1 MNHEY and CDR2 SVGAGI. The germline V and J ends were trimmed by 5 bases and 1 base, with 12 bases remaining between them. The CDR3 consists of 15 residues. The CDR3: CASSLGTRSGNTIYF. The CDR3 nucleotides read TGTGCCAGCAGTCTGGGCACGCGTTCTGGAAACACCATATATTTT.

The V gene is TRBV4-2, the J gene TRBJ1-3; D remains ambiguous. Germline V gives CDR1 LGHNA, CDR2 YNFKEQ. V dropped 0 bases and J dropped 0 bases, with 6 bases sitting between them. The CDR3 is 15 amino acids. The CDR3 DNA reads as TGTGCCAGCAGCCAAGATTCGACCTCTGGAAACACCATATATTTT. This translates into CASSQDSTSGNTIYF.

This clone appeared a few times. The chain joins TRBV2 to TRBJ1-2, with D maybe TRBD1 (5 bases). Germline V CDR1 and CDR2: SNHLY, FYNNEI. The CDR3 consists of 13 residues. The V gene lost 3 bases and the J gene lost 11 bases, with 16 bases spanning the gap. This CDR3 reads CASSEGRNAPYTF. In DNA form, the CDR3 reads TGTGCCAGCAGTGAGGGACGAAACGCGCCGTACACCTTC.

The chain is built from TRBV7-6 and TRBJ2-5; 7 bases align to TRBD2. V gave up 2 bases and J gave up 9 bases; unmatched junction bases: 12. The CDR3 is 15 amino acids. Germline CDR1 and CDR2: SGHVS and FNYEAQ. Here the CDR3 reads CASSLKAGDSRAQYF. CDR3 in DNA: TGTGCCAGCAGCTTAAAGGCGGGAGACTCAAGGGCCCAGTACTTC.

This chain links TRBV7-9 with TRBJ2-7; D ambiguous. This CDR3 comprises 15 residues. V was trimmed by 3 bases and J by 5 bases, leaving 17 bases between them. Per germline, CDR1 SEHNR and CDR2 FQNEAQ (reference sequence). The CDR3 sequence: CASSLIRPYDDEQYF. The CDR3 coding sequence is TGTGCCAGCAGCTTGATTCGGCCGTACGATGACGAGCAGTACTTC.

The chain has TRBV9 and TRBJ2-1, with 12 bases aligning to TRBD1. V was pared by 3 bases and J by 7 bases, with 11 bases of the junction left unmatched. Germline V CDR1 and CDR2: SGDLS, YYNGEE. The CDR3 spans 17 residues. This chain's CDR3 is CASSATPGQGARNEQFF. The CDR3 nucleotides are TGTGCCAGCAGCGCTACCCCGGGACAGGGGGCGCGGAATGAGCAGTTCTTC.

CDR3 in DNA: TGTGCCAGCAGCGTAGGAGGCCGGCCCTACGAGCAGTACTTC. This sequence encodes CASSVGGRPYEQYF. This chain joins TRBV9 and TRBJ2-7; D is ambiguous. The V gene lost 0 bases and the J gene lost 2 bases, with 9 bases spanning the gap. The CDR3 is made up of 14 amino acids. The germline V gene has CDR1 SGDLS and CDR2 YYNGEE.

The chain employs TRBV2 and TRBJ2-1; tentative D call: TRBD1 (6 bases). The V gene lost 11 bases and the J gene lost 7 bases, with 18 bases spanning the gap. The germline gives CDR1 SNHLY, CDR2 FYNNEI. The CDR3 is 13 residues long. CDR3 sequence reads: CAGSTGIRNEQFF. The CDR3 region has the DNA TGTGCCGGATCGACAGGTATTAGAAATGAGCAGTTCTTC. Full variable domain (remainder filled in from reference TRBV2 and TRBJ2-1): EPEVTQTPSHQVTQMGQEVILRCVPISNHLYFYWYRQILGQKVEFLVSFYNNEISEKSEIFDDQFSVERPDGSNFTLKIRSTKLEDSAMYFCAGSTGIRNEQFFGPGTRLTVL.

The genes are TRBV5-6 and TRBJ2-2; the D is unclear. Trimming removed 3 bases at V and 0 bases at J, with 0 bases between. This CDR3 is 12 amino acids long. CDR1 and CDR2 (germline): SGHDT, YYEEEE. CDR3 sequence: CASSSNTGELFF. The CDR3 nucleotides are TGTGCCAGCAGCTCGAACACCGGGGAGCTGTTTTTT.

This clone was found a few times. This sequence joins TRBV15 and TRBJ1-6; D may be TRBD1 (5 bases). CDR1 is LNHNV, CDR2 YYDKDF, per germline (reference sequence). Trimming shortened V by 5 bases and J by 9 bases, and 8 bases separated the two germline ends. The CDR3 is made up of 12 amino acids. The chain's CDR3 is CATSGGVSPLHF. The CDR3 DNA sequence: TGTGCCACCAGCGGGGGGGTTTCACCCCTCCACTTT.

V gene TRBV27 combines with J gene TRBJ2-1; D unclear. The CDR3 has 15 residues. CDR1 is MNHEY and CDR2 is SMNVEV in the germline V gene (reference sequence). The ends were cut back, 5 bases at V and 5 bases at J, with 16 bases in the middle. CDR3 sequence reads: CASSPGYLRHNEQFF. The DNA of the CDR3 is TGTGCCAGCAGTCCAGGTTACCTCCGGCACAATGAGCAGTTCTTC.

This sequence joins TRBV4-2 and TRBJ2-5, with 11 nucleotides matching TRBD2. CDR3 length equals 15 residues. Per germline, CDR1 LGHNA and CDR2 YNFKEQ. Losses at the gene ends were 4 bases for V and 5 bases for J; bases not matched to a gene: 6. As DNA, the CDR3 is TGTGCCAGCAGCCCGCTAGCGGGAGGTGGGGAGACCCAGTACTTC. Translated, it gives CASSPLAGGGETQYF.

The rearrangement uses TRBV9 and TRBJ2-1, with D perhaps being TRBD1 or TRBD2 (6 bases each). The CDR3 is made up of 15 amino acids. V was trimmed by 3 bases and J by 15 bases, leaving 25 bases between them. Germline values: CDR1 SGDLS, CDR2 YYNGEE. The CDR3 DNA follows: TGTGCCAGCAGCGGGGGGCGGGACTCCCTTAATTCGTGGTTCTTC. This sequence encodes CASSGGRDSLNSWFF.

The chain employs TRBV7-9 and TRBJ2-1, with TRBD2 matching 8 bases. CDR1 and CDR2 (germline): SEHNR, FQNEAQ (reference sequence). Trimming removed 6 bases from V and 6 bases from J; junction bases left unmatched: 13. CDR3 size: 16 residues. The CDR3 DNA is TGTGCCAGCAGTCCCGAGCCGGGAGGGCCGGGCAATGAGCAGTTCTTC. It translates to CASSPEPGGPGNEQFF.

The chain uses TRBV6-5 and TRBJ1-3; no firm D call. This CDR3 contains 14 residues. Germline V lookup: CDR1 MNHEY, CDR2 SVGAGI. V was pared by 6 bases and J by 2 bases, with 11 bases between. The CDR3 DNA reads as TGTGCCAGCAGCACCCATGGGACTGGAAACACCATATATTTT. The encoded protein is CASSTHGTGNTIYF.

This clone was observed a few times. V is TRBV7-9 and J is TRBJ1-2, with D unresolved. Germline-derived CDR1 and CDR2 are SEHNR and FQNEAQ (reference sequence). This CDR3 spans 16 amino acids. V shed 5 bases and J shed 3 bases, with 19 bases lying between them. The CDR3 here is CASSPNPRRMDYGYTF. CDR3 coding DNA: TGTGCCAGCAGCCCCAACCCCAGGAGAATGGACTATGGCTACACCTTC.

The V gene is TRBV4-2, the J gene TRBJ1-1; D is perhaps TRBD1 (5 bases). CDR3 length: 13 amino acids. Trimming removed 4 bases at V and 6 bases at J, with 12 bases between. The germline gives CDR1 LGHNA, CDR2 YNFKEQ. The CDR3 bases are TGTGCCAGCAGCCCTTTGGGCAGGGCTGAAGCTTTCTTT. Residues: CASSPLGRAEAFF.

This clone was picked up a small number of times. The chain carries TRBV6-1 and TRBJ2-2, with TRBD1 as a possible D gene (6 bases). This CDR3 spans 17 amino acids. V lost 3 bases and J 3 bases, leaving 17 bases between the germline ends. Germline loops: CDR1 MNHNS, CDR2 SASEGT. CDR3 residues: CASSEEDSLTYTGELFF. The CDR3, as DNA: TGTGCCAGCAGTGAGGAGGACAGCCTTACTTACACCGGGGAGCTGTTTTTT.

The V gene is TRBV27, the J gene TRBJ1-6; D ambiguous. Germline values: CDR1 MNHEY, CDR2 SMNVEV (reference sequence). This CDR3 is built from 16 residues. Trimming pared 3 bases from V and 0 bases from J, leaving 9 bases between. CDR3 nucleotide sequence: TGTGCCAGCAGTTTCTCACCCCTCTCCTATAATTCACCCCTCCACTTT. Protein: CASSFSPLSYNSPLHF.